The rows below give T cell receptor beta chains drawn from one sample of a study of blood T cell repertoires in COVID-19. Using immunoSEQ multiplex PCR, the repertoire was profiled, and TCRdb retains in-frame clones only, with some absent. The sample shows about 340,000 clones, approximately 86% of them seen only once. Sequenced sample: PBMCs or T cells enriched from blood (not recorded which). These receptors were collected from a middle-aged woman with acute COVID-19. Both conserved end residues are part of each CDR3. Fields, in order: J gene, D gene, clone size, V gene, CDR3 DNA, CDR3 protein. The D gene is left open where the match is weak. The size field is filled for only some rows; it gives once, few, many or a size class.

>TRBJ2-1|NA|NA|TRBV9
TGTGCCAGCAGCGTAGACAGCCTGTCCTACAATGAGCAGTTCTTC
CASSVDSLSYNEQFF
>TRBJ1-5|NA|once|TRBV19
TGTGCCACCAACCTAGGGGCCAATCAGCCCCAGCATTTT
CATNLGANQPQHF
>TRBJ2-7|NA|NA|TRBV10-3
TGTGCCATCAGTGATGGTCTAGCCTACGAGCAGTACTTC
CAISDGLAYEQYF
>TRBJ2-5|TRBD2|once|TRBV2
TGTGCCAGCAGTGCGAGCGTTGCTAGCGGGGGCTCGTGGGAAGAGACCCAGTACTTC
CASSASVASGGSWEETQYF
>TRBJ1-5|TRBD1|NA|TRBV7-2
TGTGCCAGCAGCTCCACGGACAGGGGGCGAAATCAGCCCCAGCATTTT
CASSSTDRGRNQPQHF
>TRBJ2-1|TRBD2|NA|TRBV11-2
TGTGCCAGCAGCTTAGACCTATTAGCGGGAGTAAATGAGCAGTTCTTC
CASSLDLLAGVNEQFF
>TRBJ2-7|NA|NA|TRBV5-4
TGTGCCAGCAGCTTGGGGGGCCCTTGGGATGGCGAGCAGTACTTC
CASSLGGPWDGEQYF
>TRBJ2-2|TRBD1|NA|TRBV11-2
TGTGCCAGCAGCTTAAATTCCGGGACAGGGCGCACCGGGGAGCTGTTTTTT
CASSLNSGTGRTGELFF
>TRBJ2-2|NA|NA|TRBV7-2
TGTGCCAGCACGTATAACACCGGGGAGCTGTTTTTT
CASTYNTGELFF
>TRBJ2-2|TRBD2|NA|TRBV27
TGTGCCAGCAGTTGGACTAGCGGGCCCACCGGGGAGCTGTTTTTT
CASSWTSGPTGELFF
>TRBJ1-6|NA|NA|TRBV6-2/TRBV6-3
TGTGCCAGCAGTGCCTTCGGAGGGAACGATTCACCCCTCCACTTT
CASSAFGGNDSPLHF
>TRBJ2-5|NA|NA|TRBV5-4
TGTGCCAGCAGCCCACCGGACAGCCAAGAGACCCAGTACTTC
CASSPPDSQETQYF
>TRBJ1-5|TRBD1|NA|TRBV6-2/TRBV6-3
TGTGCCAGCAGTTCCGAGGGACAGTGGGGCAATCAGCCCCAGCATTTT
CASSSEGQWGNQPQHF
>TRBJ2-2|NA|NA|TRBV5-4
TGTGCCAGCAGCTTGGCTCAGGGCGGGGAGCTGTTTTTT
CASSLAQGGELFF
>TRBJ1-4|NA|NA|TRBV6-5
TGTGCCAGCAGTTACAGCGCCTTCAATGAAAAACTGTTTTTT
CASSYSAFNEKLFF
>TRBJ2-4|TRBD2|NA|TRBV7-2
TGTGCCAGCAGCGACCGCCGAGCGGGAGTACCCAAAAACATTCAGTACTTC
CASSDRRAGVPKNIQYF
>TRBJ1-6|NA|NA|TRBV29-1
TGCAGCGTTCTCGATGACAGAAATAATTCACCCCTCCACTTT
CSVLDDRNNSPLHF
>TRBJ1-2|TRBD1|once|TRBV7-2
TGTGCCAGCAGCTCGTCAGGGGGCAATGGCTACACCTTC
CASSSSGGNGYTF
>TRBJ1-2|NA|NA|TRBV7-9
TGTGCCAGCAGCTTAGAGGGCCCAGGGTCCTATGGCTACACCTTC
CASSLEGPGSYGYTF
>TRBJ2-1|TRBD1|NA|TRBV27
TGTGCCAGCAGTTCCCGGGACAGTGTCCACAATGAGCAGTTCTTC
CASSSRDSVHNEQFF
>TRBJ1-2|TRBD1|once|TRBV6-2/TRBV6-3
TGTGCCAGCAGTCCCCCGACAGGGTACTATGGCTACACCTTC
CASSPPTGYYGYTF
>TRBJ2-3|TRBD2|NA|TRBV7-2
TGTGCCAGCAGCTCTTCTAGCGGGAGAATGGATACGCAGTATTTT
CASSSSSGRMDTQYF
>TRBJ2-5|NA|NA|TRBV18
TGTGCCAGCTCTCCGGTACAGGGTTCACAAGAGACCCAGTACTTC
CASSPVQGSQETQYF
>TRBJ1-1|NA|NA|TRBV7-9
TGTGCCAGCAGCTTAGACAACATGAACACTGAAGCTTTCTTT
CASSLDNMNTEAFF
>TRBJ1-1|TRBD1|once|TRBV6-5
TGTGCCAGCAGAGAGGGACAGGGGGTGAACACTGAAGCTTTCTTT
CASREGQGVNTEAFF
>TRBJ1-4|NA|NA|TRBV6-5
TGTGCCAGCAGCGTCGGACTCTATGAAAAACTGTTTTTT
CASSVGLYEKLFF
>TRBJ2-2|NA|NA|TRBV5-5
TGTGCCAGCAGCACGTTGGCAGGGGTTACCGGGGAGCTGTTTTTT
CASSTLAGVTGELFF
>TRBJ2-1|TRBD2|NA|TRBV5-4
TGTGCCAGCAGCCCTAACAGCGGGAGGGCTCTCGTGGACAATGAGCAGTTCTTC
CASSPNSGRALVDNEQFF
>TRBJ2-3|TRBD1|NA|TRBV9
TGTGCCAGCAGCCCTTTCGATCCGGGGACAGTTATAGCAGATACGCAGTATTTT
CASSPFDPGTVIADTQYF
>TRBJ1-5|TRBD1|NA|TRBV7-8
TGTGCCAGCAGCACCGGTAGGGACAGGGTATTTCGACAGCCCCAGCATTTT
CASSTGRDRVFRQPQHF
>TRBJ2-7|NA|NA|TRBV21-1
TGTGCCAGCAGCAAAGCAGGGGTGGCCTACGAGCAGTACTTC
CASSKAGVAYEQYF
>TRBJ1-6|NA|NA|TRBV28
TGTGCCAGCGGATTGGGCCTAGGGGATAATAATTCACCCCTCCACTTT
CASGLGLGDNNSPLHF